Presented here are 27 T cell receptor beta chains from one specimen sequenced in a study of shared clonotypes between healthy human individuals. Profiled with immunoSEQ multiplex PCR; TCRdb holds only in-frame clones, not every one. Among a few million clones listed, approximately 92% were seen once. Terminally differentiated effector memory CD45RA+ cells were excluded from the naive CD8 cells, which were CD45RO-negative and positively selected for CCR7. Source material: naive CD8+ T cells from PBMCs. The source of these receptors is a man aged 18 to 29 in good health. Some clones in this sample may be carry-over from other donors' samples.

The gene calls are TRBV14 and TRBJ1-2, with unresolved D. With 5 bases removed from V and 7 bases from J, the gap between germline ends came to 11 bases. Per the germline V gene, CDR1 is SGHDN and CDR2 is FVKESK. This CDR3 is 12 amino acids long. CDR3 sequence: CASSGAEGGYTF. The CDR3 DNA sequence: TGTGCCAGCAGCGGAGCCGAGGGTGGCTACACCTTC. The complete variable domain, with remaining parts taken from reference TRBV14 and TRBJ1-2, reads EAGVTQFPSHSVIEKGQTVTLRCDPISGHDNLYWYRRVMGKEIKFLLHFVKESKQDESGMPNNRFLAERTGGTYSTLKVQPAELEDSGVYFCASSGAEGGYTFGSGTRLTVV.

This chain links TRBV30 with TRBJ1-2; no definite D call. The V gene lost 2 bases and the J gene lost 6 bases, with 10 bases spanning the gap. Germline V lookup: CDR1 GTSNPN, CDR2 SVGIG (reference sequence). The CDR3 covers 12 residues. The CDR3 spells CAWSMDSDGYTF. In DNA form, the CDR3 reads TGTGCCTGGAGTATGGATAGTGATGGCTACACCTTC.

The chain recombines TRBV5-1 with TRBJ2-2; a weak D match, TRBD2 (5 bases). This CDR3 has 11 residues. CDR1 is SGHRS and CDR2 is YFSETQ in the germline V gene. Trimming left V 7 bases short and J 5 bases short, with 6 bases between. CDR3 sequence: CASGSTGELFF. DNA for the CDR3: TGCGCCAGCGGGAGTACCGGGGAGCTGTTTTTT.

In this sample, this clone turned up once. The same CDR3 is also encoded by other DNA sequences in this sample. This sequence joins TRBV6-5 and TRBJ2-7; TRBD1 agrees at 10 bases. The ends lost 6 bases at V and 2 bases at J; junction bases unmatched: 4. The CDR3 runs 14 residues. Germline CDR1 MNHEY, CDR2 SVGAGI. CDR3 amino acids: CASRPGTGAYEQYF. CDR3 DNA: TGTGCCAGCAGACCCGGGACAGGGGCCTACGAGCAGTACTTC.

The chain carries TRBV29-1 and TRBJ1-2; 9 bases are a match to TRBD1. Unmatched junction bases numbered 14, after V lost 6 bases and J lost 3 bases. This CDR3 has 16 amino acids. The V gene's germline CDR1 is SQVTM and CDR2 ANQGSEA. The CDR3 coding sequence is TGCAGCGTACAGAGTATACTGAGGACAGGGGACTATGGCTACACCTTC. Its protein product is CSVQSILRTGDYGYTF.

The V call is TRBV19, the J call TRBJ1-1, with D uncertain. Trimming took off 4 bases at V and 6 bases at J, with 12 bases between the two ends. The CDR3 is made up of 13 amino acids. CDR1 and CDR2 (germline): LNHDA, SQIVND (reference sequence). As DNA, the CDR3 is TGTGCCAGTAGTAGGGCGGGGTTCGCTGAAGCTTTCTTT. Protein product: CASSRAGFAEAFF. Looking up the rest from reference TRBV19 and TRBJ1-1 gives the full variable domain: DGGITQSPKYLFRKEGQNVTLSCEQNLNHDAMYWYRQDPGQGLRLIYYSQIVNDFQKGDIAEGYSVSREKKESFPLTVTSAQKNPTAFYLCASSRAGFAEAFFGQGTRLTVV.

The CDR3 sequence: CSVTTGRVSADTQYF. The CDR3 DNA sequence: TGCAGCGTCACGACAGGGAGAGTAAGCGCAGATACGCAGTATTTT. The V and J genes are TRBV29-1 and TRBJ2-3; 7 bases map to TRBD1. With V trimmed by 6 bases and J by 4 bases, 13 bases remained unmatched. This CDR3 is 15 amino acids long. Germline V gives CDR1 SQVTM, CDR2 ANQGSEA.

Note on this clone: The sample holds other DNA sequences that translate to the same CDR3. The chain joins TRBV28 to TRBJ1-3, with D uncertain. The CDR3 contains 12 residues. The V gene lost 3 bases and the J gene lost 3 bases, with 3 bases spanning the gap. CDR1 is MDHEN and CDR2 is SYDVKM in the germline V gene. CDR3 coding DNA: TGTGCCAGCAGTTTGATTGGAAACACCATATATTTT. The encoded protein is CASSLIGNTIYF.

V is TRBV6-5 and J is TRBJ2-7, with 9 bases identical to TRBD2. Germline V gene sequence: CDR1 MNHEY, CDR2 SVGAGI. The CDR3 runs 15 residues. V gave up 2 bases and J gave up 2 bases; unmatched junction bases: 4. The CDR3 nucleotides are TGTGCCAGCAGTTACGCTCGCGGGGGGGCCTACGAGCAGTACTTC. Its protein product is CASSYARGGAYEQYF.

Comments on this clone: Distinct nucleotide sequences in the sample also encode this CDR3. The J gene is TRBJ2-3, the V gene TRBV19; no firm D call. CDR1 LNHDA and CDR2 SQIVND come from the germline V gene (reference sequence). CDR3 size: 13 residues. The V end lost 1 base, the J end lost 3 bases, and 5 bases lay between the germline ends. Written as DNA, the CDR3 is TGTGCCAGTAGTATAGTGGCAACAGATACGCAGTATTTT. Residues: CASSIVATDTQYF.

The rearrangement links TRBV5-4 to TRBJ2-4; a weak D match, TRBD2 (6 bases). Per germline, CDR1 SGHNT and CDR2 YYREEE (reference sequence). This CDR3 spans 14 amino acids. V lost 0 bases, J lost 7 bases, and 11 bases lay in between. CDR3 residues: CASSLDRELNIQYF. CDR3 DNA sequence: TGTGCCAGCAGCTTGGACCGGGAGTTGAACATTCAGTACTTC. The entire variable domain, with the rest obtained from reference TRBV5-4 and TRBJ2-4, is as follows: ETGVTQSPTHLIKTRGQQVTLRCSSQSGHNTVSWYQQALGQGPQFIFQYYREEENGRGNFPPRFSGLQFPNYSSELNVNALELDDSALYLCASSLDRELNIQYFGAGTRLSVL.

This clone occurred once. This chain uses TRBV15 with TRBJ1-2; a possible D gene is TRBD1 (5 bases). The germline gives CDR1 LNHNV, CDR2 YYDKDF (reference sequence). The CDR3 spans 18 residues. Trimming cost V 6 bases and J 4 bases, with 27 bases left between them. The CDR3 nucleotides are TGTGCCACCAGTACCCTCCTGGGGCAAGGTCTTTACGGCTATGGCTACACCTTC. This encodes CATSTLLGQGLYGYGYTF. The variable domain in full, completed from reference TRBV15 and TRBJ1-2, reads DAMVIQNPRYQVTQFGKPVTLSCSQTLNHNVMYWYQQKSSQAPKLLFHYYDKDFNNEADTPDNFQSRRPNTSFCFLDIRSPGLGDTAMYLCATSTLLGQGLYGYGYTFGSGTRLTVV.

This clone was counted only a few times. CDR3 nucleotide sequence: TGTGCCAGTAGTATTAGAGGCAGTTACACCTTC. It yields the protein CASSIRGSYTF. The chain combines TRBV19 with TRBJ1-2, with unresolved D. This CDR3 comprises 11 residues. The germline V gene has CDR1 LNHDA and CDR2 SQIVND (reference sequence). With 3 bases removed from V and 11 bases from J, the gap between germline ends came to 10 bases.

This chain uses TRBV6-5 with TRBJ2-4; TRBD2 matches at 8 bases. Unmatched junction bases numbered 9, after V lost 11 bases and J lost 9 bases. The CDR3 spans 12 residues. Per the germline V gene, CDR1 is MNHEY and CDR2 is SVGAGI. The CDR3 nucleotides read TGTGCCCCAGATGGGGCGGGAGGCATTCAGTACTTC. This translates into CAPDGAGGIQYF.

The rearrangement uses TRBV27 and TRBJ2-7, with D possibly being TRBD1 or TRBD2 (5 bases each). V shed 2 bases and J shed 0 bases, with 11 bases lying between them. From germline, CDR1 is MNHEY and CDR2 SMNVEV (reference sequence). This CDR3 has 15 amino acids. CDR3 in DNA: TGTGCCAGCAGTTTAAGGGACGTGAGCTCCTACGAGCAGTACTTC. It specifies CASSLRDVSSYEQYF.

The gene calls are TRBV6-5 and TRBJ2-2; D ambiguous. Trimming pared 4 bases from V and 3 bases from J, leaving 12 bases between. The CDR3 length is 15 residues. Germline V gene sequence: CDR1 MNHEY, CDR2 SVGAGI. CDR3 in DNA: TGTGCCAGCAGTTTGCGAGAGGTCGACACCGGGGAGCTGTTTTTT. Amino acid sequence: CASSLREVDTGELFF.

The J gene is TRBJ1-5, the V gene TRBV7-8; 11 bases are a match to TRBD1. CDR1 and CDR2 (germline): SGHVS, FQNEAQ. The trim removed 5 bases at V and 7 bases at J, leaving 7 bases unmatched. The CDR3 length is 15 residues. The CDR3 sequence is CASSGGTGGGQPQHF. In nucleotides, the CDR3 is TGTGCCAGCAGCGGCGGGACAGGGGGAGGACAGCCCCAGCATTTT.

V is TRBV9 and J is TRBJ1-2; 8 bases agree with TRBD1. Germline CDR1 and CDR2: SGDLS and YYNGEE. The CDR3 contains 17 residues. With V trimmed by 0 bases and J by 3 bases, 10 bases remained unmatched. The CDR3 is CASSVAERSGGHYGYTF. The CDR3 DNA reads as TGTGCCAGCAGCGTAGCGGAGAGGTCAGGGGGCCACTATGGCTACACCTTC.

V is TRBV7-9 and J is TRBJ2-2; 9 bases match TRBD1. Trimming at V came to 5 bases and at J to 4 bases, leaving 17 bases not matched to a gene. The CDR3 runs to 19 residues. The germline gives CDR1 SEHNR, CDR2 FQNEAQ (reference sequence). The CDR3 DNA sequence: TGTGCCAGCAGCGCCCGGGACAGGGAAAAGCCTAGGGTCACCGGGGAGCTGTTTTTT. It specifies CASSARDREKPRVTGELFF.

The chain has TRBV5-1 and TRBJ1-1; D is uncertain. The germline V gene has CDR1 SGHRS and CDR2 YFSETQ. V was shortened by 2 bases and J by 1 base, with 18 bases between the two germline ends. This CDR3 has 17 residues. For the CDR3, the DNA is TGCGCCAGCAGCTTTACCCCAGTTGGGAAGGGGAACACTGAAGCTTTCTTT. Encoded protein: CASSFTPVGKGNTEAFF.

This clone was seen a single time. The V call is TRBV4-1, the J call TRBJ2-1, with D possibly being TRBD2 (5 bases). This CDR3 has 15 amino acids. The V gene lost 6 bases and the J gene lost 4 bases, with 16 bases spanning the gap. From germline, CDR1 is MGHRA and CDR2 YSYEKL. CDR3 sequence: CASRRAASAYNEQFF. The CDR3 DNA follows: TGCGCCAGCAGGAGGGCGGCTTCGGCATACAATGAGCAGTTCTTC.

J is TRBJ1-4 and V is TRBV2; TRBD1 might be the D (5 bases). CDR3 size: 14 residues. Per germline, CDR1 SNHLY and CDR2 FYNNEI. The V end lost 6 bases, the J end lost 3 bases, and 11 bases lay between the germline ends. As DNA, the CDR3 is TGTGCCAGCAGAGGGGTTCCAGCTAATGAAAAACTGTTTTTT. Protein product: CASRGVPANEKLFF.

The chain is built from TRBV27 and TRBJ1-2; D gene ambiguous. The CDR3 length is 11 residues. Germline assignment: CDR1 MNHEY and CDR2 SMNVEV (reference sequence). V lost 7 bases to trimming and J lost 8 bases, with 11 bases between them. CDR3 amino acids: CASMGLSGYTF. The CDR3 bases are TGTGCCAGCATGGGATTATCCGGCTACACCTTC.

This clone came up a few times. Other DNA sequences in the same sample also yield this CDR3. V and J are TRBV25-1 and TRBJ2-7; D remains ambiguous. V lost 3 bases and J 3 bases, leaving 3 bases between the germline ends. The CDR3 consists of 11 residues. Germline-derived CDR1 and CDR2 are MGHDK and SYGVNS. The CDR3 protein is CASSEGYEQYF. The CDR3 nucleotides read TGTGCCAGCAGTGAGGGCTACGAGCAGTACTTC.

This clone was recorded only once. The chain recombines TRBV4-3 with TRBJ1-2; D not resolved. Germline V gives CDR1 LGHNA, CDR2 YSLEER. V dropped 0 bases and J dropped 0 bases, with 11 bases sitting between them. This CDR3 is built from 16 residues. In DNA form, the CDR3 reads TGCGCCAGCAGCCAAGATCGAAGGATAGCTAACTATGGCTACACCTTC. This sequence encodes CASSQDRRIANYGYTF.

The CDR3: CASSETQGNYGYTF. The DNA of the CDR3 is TGTGCCAGCAGTGAGACCCAGGGGAACTATGGCTACACCTTC. The chain combines TRBV6-1 with TRBJ1-2; D may be TRBD1 (6 bases). Germline V lookup: CDR1 MNHNS, CDR2 SASEGT. Trimming left V 3 bases short and J 2 bases short, with 10 bases between. The CDR3 covers 14 residues.

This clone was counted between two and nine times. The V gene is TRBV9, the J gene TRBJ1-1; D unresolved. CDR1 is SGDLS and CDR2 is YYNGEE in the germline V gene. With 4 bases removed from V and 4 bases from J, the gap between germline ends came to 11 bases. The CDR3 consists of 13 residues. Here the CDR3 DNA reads TGTGCCAGCAGCATAGAGGCCGGCACTGAAGCTTTCTTT. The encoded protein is CASSIEAGTEAFF.